This T cell receptor (beta chain) came from a study of immune characterization of retroperitoneal liposarcoma. TCRdb processed the PCR reads anew with MiXCR; each CDR3 protein has one entry. This sample carries 9,500 to 13,000 distinct CDR3 sequences, around 28% of them seen once, and the ten largest clones take 8.3%. At least ten counts were recorded for this clonotype. From germline, CDR1 is SGHTA and CDR2 FQGNSA. Trimming cost V 5 bases and J 10 bases; bases outside gene matches: 11. The CDR3 is 14 residues long. V gene TRBV7-2 combines with J gene TRBJ2-1; 7 bases agree with TRBD2. The receptor's source is a male donor with retroperitoneal liposarcoma. The sample was tumor tissue. In DNA form, the CDR3 reads TGTGCCAGCAGCATCGGGGGGAGCCTCTACGAGCAGTTCTTC. It yields the protein CASSIGGSLYEQFF.